This T cell receptor beta chain was recovered during a study of blood T cell repertoires in COVID-19. As handled by the study authors: Cell counts per sample came from amplifying reference gene primers. Produced via immunoSEQ multiplex PCR; TCRdb's table is partial and in-frame only. The V and J calls and the clone size are those of that table, but D and trimming were determined from the DNA. In the table there are about 250,000 clones, roughly 82% of which are singletons. The CDR3 has 12 amino acids. The V gene lost 3 bases and the J gene lost 2 bases, with 4 bases spanning the gap. Germline assignment: CDR1 LNHDA and CDR2 SQIVND (reference sequence). About this clone: The same CDR3 also results from other DNA sequences found in this sample.

This sequence was found in an elderly woman with COVID-19, enrolled during active disease. Sequencing was carried out using peripheral blood. The rearrangement joins TRBV19 to TRBJ1-2, with D unresolved. This CDR3 reads CASSMRNYGYTF. The CDR3 bases are TGTGCCAGTAGTATGCGGAACTATGGCTACACCTTC. The full variable domain, completed using reference TRBV19 and TRBJ1-2, is DGGITQSPKYLFRKEGQNVTLSCEQNLNHDAMYWYRQDPGQGLRLIYYSQIVNDFQKGDIAEGYSVSREKKESFPLTVTSAQKNPTAFYLCASSMRNYGYTFGSGTRLTVV.